What follows are 2 T cell receptor beta chains derived from one specimen sequenced in a study of regulatory T cells in long-lasting Graves disease. With iRepertoire HTBI primers and Arm-PCR of CDR3 regions, TCR beta libraries were built. TCRdb reprocessed the multiplex PCR reads with MiXCR, giving one entry per CDR3 protein. The sample includes about 660,000 distinct CDR3 sequences, approximately 31% of them seen just once. Indicated time point: persistent/refractory GD, antithyroid drugs over 5 years with positive TRAb. There was RNA extracted from PBMCs, and the TCR library was made from it. Sequenced here: peripheral blood mononuclear cells (PBMCs), sampled when the disease was refractory, from a patient treated with antithyroid drugs. The receptors here all came from a female donor with Graves disease.

The chain carries TRBV15 and TRBJ1-3; D is possibly TRBD1 (5 bases). This CDR3 is built from 16 residues. The germline V gene encodes CDR1 LNHNV and CDR2 YYDKDF (reference sequence). V was pared by 0 bases and J by 0 bases, with 9 bases between. The CDR3 sequence: CATSREQAYSGNTIYF. The CDR3 DNA follows: TGTGCCACCAGCAGAGAACAGGCCTACTCTGGAAACACCATATATTTT.

This clonotype showed up many times. At one end the junction does not follow the germline gene, possibly because of a read error. The chain combines TRBV11-2 with TRBJ2-7; TRBD2 aligns across 8 bases. This CDR3 has 14 amino acids. CDR1 and CDR2 (germline): SGHAT, FQNNGV. CDR3 loop: CASSMGLDSYKQYF. For the CDR3, the DNA is TGTGCCAGCAGCATGGGACTAGACTCCTACAAGCAGTACTTC.